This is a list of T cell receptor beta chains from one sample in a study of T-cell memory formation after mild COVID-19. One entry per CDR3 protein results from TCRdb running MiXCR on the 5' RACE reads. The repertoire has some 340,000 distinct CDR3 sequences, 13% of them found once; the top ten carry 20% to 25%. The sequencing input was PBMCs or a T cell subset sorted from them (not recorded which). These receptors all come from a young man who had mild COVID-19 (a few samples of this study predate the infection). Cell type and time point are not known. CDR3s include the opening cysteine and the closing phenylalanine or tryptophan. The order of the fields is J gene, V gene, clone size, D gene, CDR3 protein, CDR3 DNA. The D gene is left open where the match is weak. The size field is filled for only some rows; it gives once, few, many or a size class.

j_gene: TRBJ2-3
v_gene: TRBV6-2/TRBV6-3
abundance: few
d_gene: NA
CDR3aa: CASTAVPSTDTQYF
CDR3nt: TGTGCCAGCACCGCAGTTCCCAGCACAGATACGCAGTATTTT

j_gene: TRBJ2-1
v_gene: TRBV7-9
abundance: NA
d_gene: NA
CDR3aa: CASSLAGGHDEQFF
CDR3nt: TGTGCCAGCAGCTTAGCGGGGGGCCACGATGAGCAGTTCTTC

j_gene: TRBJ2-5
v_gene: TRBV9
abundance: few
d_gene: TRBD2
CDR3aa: CASSVGLAGRYQETQYF
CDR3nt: TGTGCCAGCAGCGTAGGACTAGCGGGCAGGTACCAAGAGACCCAGTACTTC

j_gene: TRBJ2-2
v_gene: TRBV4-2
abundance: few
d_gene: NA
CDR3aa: CASSQDYAGGELFF
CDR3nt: TGTGCCAGCAGCCAAGATTACGCGGGCGGGGAGCTGTTTTTT

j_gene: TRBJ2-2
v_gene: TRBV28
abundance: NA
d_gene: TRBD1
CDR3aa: CASRPRTGPNTGELFF
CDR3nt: TGTGCCAGCAGACCCCGGACAGGGCCGAACACCGGGGAGCTGTTTTTT

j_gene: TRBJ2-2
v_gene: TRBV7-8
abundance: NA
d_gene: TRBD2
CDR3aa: CASSSGLAGVTGELFF
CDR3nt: TGTGCCAGCAGCTCCGGACTAGCGGGGGTCACCGGGGAGCTGTTTTTT

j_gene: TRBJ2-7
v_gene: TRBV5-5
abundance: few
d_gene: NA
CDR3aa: CASSFGWDGYEQYF
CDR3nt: TGTGCCAGCAGCTTCGGATGGGACGGTTACGAGCAGTACTTC

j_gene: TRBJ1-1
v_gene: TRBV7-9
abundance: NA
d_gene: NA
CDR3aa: CASRRAWDQNLNTEAFF
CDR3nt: TGTGCCAGCAGAAGGGCGTGGGACCAAAATCTGAACACTGAAGCTTTCTTT

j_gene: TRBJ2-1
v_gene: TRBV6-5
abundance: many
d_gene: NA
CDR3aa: CASSYGPYNEQFF
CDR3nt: TGTGCCAGCAGTTACGGCCCCTACAATGAGCAGTTCTTC

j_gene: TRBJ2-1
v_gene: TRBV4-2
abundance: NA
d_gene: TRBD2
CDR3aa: CASSQDPSGGSCNEQFF
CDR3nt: TGTGCCAGCAGCCAAGATCCTAGCGGGGGGTCCTGCAATGAGCAGTTCTTC

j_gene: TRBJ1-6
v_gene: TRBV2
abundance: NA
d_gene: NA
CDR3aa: CASRGQLPMGSPLHF
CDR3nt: TGTGCCAGCAGGGGACAACTCCCTATGGGATCACCCCTCCACTTT

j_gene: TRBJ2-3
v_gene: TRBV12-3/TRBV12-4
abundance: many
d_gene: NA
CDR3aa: CASSGAPRVSTDTQYF
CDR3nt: TGTGCCAGCAGTGGGGCCCCCCGGGTGAGCACAGATACGCAGTATTTT

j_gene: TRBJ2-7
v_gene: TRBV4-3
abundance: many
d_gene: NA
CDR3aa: CASSLVGLSRGKQYF
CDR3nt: TGCGCCAGCAGCCTCGTCGGACTCTCCCGGGGAAAGCAGTACTTC

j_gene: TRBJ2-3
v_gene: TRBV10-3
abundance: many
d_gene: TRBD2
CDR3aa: CAISGSGGAWDTQYF
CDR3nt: TGTGCCATCAGTGGTAGCGGGGGGGCCTGGGATACGCAGTATTTT

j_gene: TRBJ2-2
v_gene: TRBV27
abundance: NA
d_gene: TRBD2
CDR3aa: CASSETSGVNTGELFF
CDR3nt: TGTGCCAGCAGTGAGACTAGCGGGGTGAACACCGGGGAGCTGTTTTTT

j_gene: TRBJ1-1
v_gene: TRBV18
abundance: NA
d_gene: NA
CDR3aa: CASSPPDDRNEAFF
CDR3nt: TGTGCCAGCTCACCACCTGATGACAGGAACGAAGCTTTCTTT

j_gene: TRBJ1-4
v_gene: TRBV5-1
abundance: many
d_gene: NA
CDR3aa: CASSLEGKEKLFF
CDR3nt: TGCGCCAGCAGCTTGGAAGGGAAGGAAAAACTGTTTTTT

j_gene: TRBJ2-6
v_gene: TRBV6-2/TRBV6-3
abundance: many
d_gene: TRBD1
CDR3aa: CASSSGTGTGANVLTF
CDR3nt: TGTGCCAGCAGTTCCGGGACAGGGACCGGGGCCAACGTCCTGACTTTC

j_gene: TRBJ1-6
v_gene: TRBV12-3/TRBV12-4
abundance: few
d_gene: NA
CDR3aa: CASTRDLRWNSPLHF
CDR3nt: TGTGCCAGCACCCGGGACCTTCGCTGGAATTCACCCCTCCACTTT

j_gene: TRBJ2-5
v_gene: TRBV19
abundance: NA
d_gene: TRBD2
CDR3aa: CASSVASGSEGTQYF
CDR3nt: TGTGCCAGTAGTGTGGCTAGCGGGTCGGAGGGGACCCAGTACTTC

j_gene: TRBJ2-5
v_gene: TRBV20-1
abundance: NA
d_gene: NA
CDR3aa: CSAREKRTQYF
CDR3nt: TGCAGTGCTAGAGAAAAGAGAACCCAGTACTTC

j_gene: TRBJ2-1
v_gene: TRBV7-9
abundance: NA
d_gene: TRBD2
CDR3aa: CASSPRPSGPLKEQFF
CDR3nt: TGTGCCAGCAGCCCTAGGCCTAGCGGGCCCCTGAAGGAGCAGTTCTTC

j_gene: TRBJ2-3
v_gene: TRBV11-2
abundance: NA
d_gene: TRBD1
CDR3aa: CASSPLRGGPLSHTQYF
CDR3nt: TGTGCCAGCAGCCCACTCAGAGGGGGCCCCCTATCTCACACGCAGTATTTT

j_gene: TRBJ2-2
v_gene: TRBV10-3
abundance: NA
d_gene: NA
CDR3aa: CAIRGGDTGELFF
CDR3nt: TGTGCCATCAGAGGGGGGGACACCGGGGAGCTGTTTTTT

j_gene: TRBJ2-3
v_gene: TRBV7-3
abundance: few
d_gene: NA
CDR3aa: CASSSDYTDTQYF
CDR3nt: TGTGCCAGCAGCAGTGACTACACAGATACGCAGTATTTT

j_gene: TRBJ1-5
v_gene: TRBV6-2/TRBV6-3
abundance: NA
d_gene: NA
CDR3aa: CASTPVVGDYSNQPQHF
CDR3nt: TGTGCCAGCACCCCCGTCGTAGGTGATTATAGCAATCAGCCCCAGCATTTT

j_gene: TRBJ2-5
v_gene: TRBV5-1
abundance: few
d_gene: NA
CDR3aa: CASSPSSGRQETQYF
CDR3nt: TGCGCCAGCAGCCCCTCGAGTGGACGACAAGAGACCCAGTACTTC

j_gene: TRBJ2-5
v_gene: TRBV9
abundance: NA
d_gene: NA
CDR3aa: CASSVGVGRETQYF
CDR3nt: TGTGCCAGCAGCGTAGGTGTAGGCCGAGAGACCCAGTACTTC

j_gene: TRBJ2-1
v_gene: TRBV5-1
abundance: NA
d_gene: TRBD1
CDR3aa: CASSLAPGQGNEQFF
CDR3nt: TGCGCCAGCAGCTTGGCCCCGGGACAGGGAAATGAGCAGTTCTTC

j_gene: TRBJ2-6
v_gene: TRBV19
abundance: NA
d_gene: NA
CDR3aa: CASSIRGTSGANVLTF
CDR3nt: TGTGCCAGTAGTATTCGGGGAACCTCTGGGGCCAACGTCCTGACTTTC

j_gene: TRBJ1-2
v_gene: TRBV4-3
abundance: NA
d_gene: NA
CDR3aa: CASSQEPGSYYGYTF
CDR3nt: TGCGCCAGCAGCCAAGAGCCAGGCTCATACTATGGCTACACCTTC

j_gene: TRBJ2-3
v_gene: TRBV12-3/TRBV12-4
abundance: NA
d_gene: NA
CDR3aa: CASSPGYPGTQYF
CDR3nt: TGTGCCAGCAGCCCGGGGTACCCGGGTACGCAGTATTTT

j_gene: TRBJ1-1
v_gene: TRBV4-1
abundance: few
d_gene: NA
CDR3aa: CASSAGLQAFF
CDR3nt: TGCGCCAGCAGCGCAGGGTTGCAAGCTTTCTTT

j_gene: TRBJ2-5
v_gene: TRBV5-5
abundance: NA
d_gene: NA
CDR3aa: CASSRVIETQYF
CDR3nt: TGTGCCAGCAGCCGGGTGATCGAGACCCAGTACTTC

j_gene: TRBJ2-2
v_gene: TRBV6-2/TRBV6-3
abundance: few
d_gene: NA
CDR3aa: CASSYLGVSGELFF
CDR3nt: TGTGCCAGCAGTTACTTAGGGGTGTCCGGGGAGCTGTTTTTT

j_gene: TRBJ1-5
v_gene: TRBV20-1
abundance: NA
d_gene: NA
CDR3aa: CSALRDGANQPQHF
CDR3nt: TGCAGTGCCCTCCGGGACGGAGCTAATCAGCCCCAGCATTTT

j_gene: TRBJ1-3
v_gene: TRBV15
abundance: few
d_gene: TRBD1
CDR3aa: CATSRDGPGTGGSGNTIYF
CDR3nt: TGTGCCACCAGCAGAGATGGGCCCGGGACAGGGGGCTCTGGAAACACCATATATTTT

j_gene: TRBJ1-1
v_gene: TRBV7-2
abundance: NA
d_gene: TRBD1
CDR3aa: CASSPRQGVDEAFF
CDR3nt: TGTGCCAGCAGCCCCCGACAGGGGGTTGATGAAGCTTTCTTT

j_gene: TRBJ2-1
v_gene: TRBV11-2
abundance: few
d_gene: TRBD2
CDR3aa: CASSLLLLSRGLDHNEQFF
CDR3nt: TGTGCCAGCAGCTTATTGTTACTCTCTCGGGGACTAGACCACAATGAGCAGTTCTTC

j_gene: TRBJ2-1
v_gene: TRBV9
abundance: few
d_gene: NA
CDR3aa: CASSVGLSGNEQFF
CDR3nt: TGTGCCAGCAGCGTAGGGCTGAGCGGCAATGAGCAGTTCTTC

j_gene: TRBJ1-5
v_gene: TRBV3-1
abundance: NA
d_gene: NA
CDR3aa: CASSFPGDQPQHF
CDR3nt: TGTGCCAGCAGCTTCCCGGGGGATCAGCCCCAGCATTTT

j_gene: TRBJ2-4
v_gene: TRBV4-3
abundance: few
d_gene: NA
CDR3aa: CASSQGVTKNIQYF
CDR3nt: TGCGCCAGCAGCCAAGGGGTTACCAAAAACATTCAGTACTTC

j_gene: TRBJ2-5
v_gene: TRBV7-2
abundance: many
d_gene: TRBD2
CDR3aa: CASSLSSGGETQYF
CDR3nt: TGTGCCAGCAGCTTAAGTAGCGGGGGAGAGACCCAGTACTTC